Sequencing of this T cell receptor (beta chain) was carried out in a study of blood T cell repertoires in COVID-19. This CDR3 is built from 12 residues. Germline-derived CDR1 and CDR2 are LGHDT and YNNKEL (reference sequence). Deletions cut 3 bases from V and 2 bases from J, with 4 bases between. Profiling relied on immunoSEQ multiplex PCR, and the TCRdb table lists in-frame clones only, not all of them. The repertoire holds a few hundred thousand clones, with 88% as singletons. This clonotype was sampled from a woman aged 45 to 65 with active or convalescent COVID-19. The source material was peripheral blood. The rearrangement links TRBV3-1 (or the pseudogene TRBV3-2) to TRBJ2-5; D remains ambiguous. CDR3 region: CASSHIQETQYF. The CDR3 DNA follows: TGTGCCAGCAGCCATATACAAGAGACCCAGTACTTC.